The 17 T cell receptor beta chains reported below all come from one sample, sequenced in a study of T-cell reconstitution after alpha-beta-depleted transplantation in children listed by TCRdb under 2016. The library was generated by PCR. The instrument was an Illumina HiSeq 2500. TCR libraries were prepared with molecular barcoding, using unique molecular identifiers to normalize TCRbeta repertoire quantification. The public reads were quality trimmed at Q25 with fastp and then assembled into clones with MiXCR by TCRdb, keeping productive beta chains. One record per CDR3 amino acid sequence lists the most common genes and DNA. The sample yields some 300,000 distinct CDR3 sequences; over 9% were counted once. The biggest ten clones account for around 2.3% of the sample. Sequenced here: PBMCs from the stem cell graft donor, sampled from the stem cell graft. These receptors were taken from a human donor who donated a stem cell graft to a child with acute lymphoblastic leukemia.

The rearrangement uses TRBV11-2 and TRBJ2-2, with TRBD1 matching 8 bases. V was clipped by 3 bases and J by 3 bases; unmatched bases: 6. Germline CDR1 SGHAT, CDR2 FQNNGV. This CDR3 contains 16 residues. The DNA for the CDR3 is TGTGCCAGCAGCTTCTCTATGGACAGGGACACCGGGGAGCTGTTTTTT. It codes for CASSFSMDRDTGELFF.

This clonotype came up many times. The genes are TRBV11-1 and TRBJ2-3; TRBD2 aligns across 7 bases. This CDR3 comprises 18 residues. Germline CDR1 SGHAT, CDR2 FQDESV (reference sequence). The junction had 13 bases not matched to a gene; V was cut back by 1 base and J by 3 bases. The CDR3, as DNA: TGTGCCAGCAGCTTAGTTTCGGGAGGAATAGTAGTAACAGATACGCAGTATTTT. Translation gives CASSLVSGGIVVTDTQYF.

The chain combines TRBV7-2 with TRBJ1-4; D uncertain. The CDR3 totals 14 residues. Germline CDR1 and CDR2: SGHTA and FQGNSA. V lost 3 bases to trimming and J lost 7 bases, with 12 bases between them. The CDR3 is CASSFSKYSEKLFF. CDR3 bases: TGTGCCAGCAGCTTCAGCAAATATAGTGAAAAACTGTTTTTT.

Ten or more counts support this clonotype. The chain couples TRBV6-1 to TRBJ1-4; D call uncertain. The CDR3 has 15 amino acids. The germline V gene encodes CDR1 MNHNS and CDR2 SASEGT. With 6 bases removed from V and 2 bases from J, the gap between germline ends came to 13 bases. CDR3 protein: CASRLGFVTNEKLFF. The CDR3 nucleotides read TGTGCCAGCAGACTTGGGTTTGTCACTAATGAAAAACTGTTTTTT.

This clonotype appeared a few times. The chain combines TRBV5-1 with TRBJ1-2; 9 nucleotides agree with TRBD1. CDR3 length equals 14 residues. CDR1 SGHRS and CDR2 YFSETQ come from the germline V gene. The junction had 4 bases not matched to a gene; V was cut back by 5 bases and J by 2 bases. In DNA, the CDR3 is TGCGCCAGCAGAGGGACAGGGAACAACTATGGCTACACCTTC. Protein: CASRGTGNNYGYTF.

The J gene is TRBJ2-1, the V gene TRBV7-9, with unresolved D. Trimming took off 1 base at V and 0 bases at J, with 13 bases between the two ends. The CDR3 is 17 amino acids. Germline V lookup: CDR1 SEHNR, CDR2 FQNEAQ (reference sequence). The DNA for the CDR3 is TGTGCCAGCAGCTTAGGAGGCGCAAGGAGCTCCTACAATGAGCAGTTCTTC. This sequence encodes CASSLGGARSSYNEQFF.

This clonotype occurred a few times. The chain couples TRBV15 to TRBJ1-6; TRBD1 might be the D (6 bases). Trimming took 0 bases from V and 7 from J, leaving 22 bases between them. There are 19 residues in the CDR3. In germline, CDR1 is LNHNV, CDR2 YYDKDF (reference sequence). CDR3 residues: CATSRDRLFGGQENSPLHF. CDR3 nucleotide sequence: TGTGCCACCAGCAGAGATCGTTTATTCGGGGGCCAGGAGAATTCACCCCTCCACTTT.

This clonotype turned up a few times. J is TRBJ2-1 and V is TRBV11-2; 8 nucleotides match TRBD2. The ends lost 5 bases at V and 0 bases at J; junction bases unmatched: 6. The CDR3 totals 16 residues. Per the germline V gene, CDR1 is SGHAT and CDR2 is FQNNGV. The CDR3, as DNA: TGTGCCAGCAGCGGGGGGACTAGGGGCTCCTACAATGAGCAGTTCTTC. The encoded protein is CASSGGTRGSYNEQFF.

This clonotype was picked up many times. This sequence joins TRBV7-2 and TRBJ2-7; TRBD1 or TRBD2 may be the D gene (5 bases each). With 4 bases removed from V and 3 bases from J, the gap between germline ends came to 13 bases. The CDR3 is made up of 14 amino acids. CDR1 and CDR2 (germline): SGHTA, FQGNSA. The CDR3 spells CASSWGAGSYEQYF. CDR3 in DNA: TGTGCCAGCAGCTGGGGTGCAGGGAGCTACGAGCAGTACTTC.

In this sample, this clonotype turned up a few times. The chain recombines TRBV5-1 with TRBJ2-2; D not certain. Trimming took 1 base from V and 1 from J, leaving 8 bases between them. Germline assignment: CDR1 SGHRS and CDR2 YFSETQ. CDR3 size: 15 residues. In DNA, the CDR3 is TGCGCCAGCAGCTTGAGTCACGTGAACACCGGGGAGCTGTTTTTT. Its translation: CASSLSHVNTGELFF.

This chain uses TRBV5-1 with TRBJ2-7; no firm D call. Trimming stripped 4 bases from V and 6 bases from J, with 14 bases between. The CDR3 extends over 13 amino acids. CDR1 is SGHRS and CDR2 is YFSETQ in the germline V gene. DNA for the CDR3: TGCGCCAGCAGCCCGACGTACATGGTCGAGCAGTACTTC. It translates to CASSPTYMVEQYF.

The table lists this clonotype with a few counts. The V gene is TRBV4-3, the J gene TRBJ2-1, with 9 nucleotides matching TRBD2. The CDR3 has 16 residues. Looked up from germline, CDR1 is LGHNA and CDR2 is YSLEER. Trimming took 3 bases from V and 0 from J; bases not matched to a gene: 3. CDR3 loop: CASSQRLAVSYNEQFF. In DNA form, the CDR3 reads TGCGCCAGCAGCCAGCGACTAGCGGTCTCCTACAATGAGCAGTTCTTC.

The chain is built from TRBV11-2 and TRBJ2-1; 8 bases are a match to TRBD2. Germline values: CDR1 SGHAT, CDR2 FQNNGV. The CDR3 spans 16 residues. The junction had 15 bases not matched to a gene; V was cut back by 5 bases and J by 9 bases. CDR3 in amino acids: CASSRRVAGGRGEQFF. DNA for the CDR3: TGTGCCAGCAGCCGAAGAGTGGCGGGAGGTCGTGGTGAGCAGTTCTTC.

The CDR3 DNA is TGCGCCAGCAGCTTCCGGGACAGTTCTTCCAATGAGCAGTTCTTC. Amino acids: CASSFRDSSSNEQFF. V usage is TRBV5-1 and J usage is TRBJ2-1, with TRBD1 matching over 7 bases. V gave up 2 bases and J gave up 6 bases; unmatched junction bases: 8. The CDR3 contains 15 residues. Germline V gene data show CDR1 as SGHRS and CDR2 as YFSETQ.

This clonotype was recorded a few times. DNA of the CDR3: TGTGCCAGCACCATAGCGGGAACCTACGAGCAGTACTTC. This gives the protein CASTIAGTYEQYF. V and J are TRBV12-3 or TRBV12-4 and TRBJ2-7, with TRBD2 matching 8 bases. This CDR3 has 13 amino acids. Trimming at V came to 7 bases and at J to 2 bases, leaving 4 bases not matched to a gene.

A few counts support this clonotype. The chain joins TRBV5-4 to TRBJ1-5; maybe TRBD1 (5 bases). Germline CDR1 is SGHNT and CDR2 is YYREEE (reference sequence). This CDR3 is 19 amino acids long. V lost 0 bases, J lost 5 bases, and 24 bases lay in between. CDR3 sequence reads: CASSLATSGTAHEDQPQHF. As DNA, the CDR3 is TGTGCCAGCAGCTTGGCCACGTCCGGGACGGCCCATGAAGATCAGCCCCAGCATTTT.

The gene calls are TRBV18 and TRBJ2-1; D unclear. V dropped 4 bases and J dropped 9 bases, with 7 bases sitting between them. This CDR3 has 11 residues. Germline V CDR1 and CDR2: KGHSH, LQKENI. The CDR3 sequence: CASSQQSEQFF. The CDR3 coding sequence is TGTGCCAGCTCACAACAGAGTGAGCAGTTCTTC.